This T cell receptor (beta chain) was obtained from a study of blood T cell repertoires in COVID-19. Study summary: Nucleic acid was either cDNA or gDNA, and it came from T cells, B-cell-depleted T cells, or PBMCs.

The CDR3 is made up of 15 amino acids. The V segment lost 2 bases and the J segment 6 bases; nucleotides outside the gene matches: 7. Germline V lookup: CDR1 MGHRA, CDR2 YSYEKL. Generated by immunoSEQ multiplex PCR, the TCRdb table keeps only in-frame clones and is missing some. The sample contains roughly 100,000 clones, 81% of which appear only once. V usage is TRBV4-1 and J usage is TRBJ2-3; TRBD1 matches 8 bases. The sample comprised peripheral blood. This TCR came from a man older than 75 with acute or convalescent COVID-19. CDR3 sequence: CASSQLFQGADTQYF. The DNA for the CDR3 is TGCGCCAGCAGCCAACTATTCCAGGGGGCGGATACGCAGTATTTT.